Listed here is a single T cell receptor beta chain. This sample was taken from a study of blood T cell repertoires in COVID-19. As for the study in general: Samples taken during acute and convalescent COVID-19 were collected in the United States, Italy and Spain.

Profiled with immunoSEQ multiplex PCR; TCRdb holds only in-frame clones, not every one. Found here are more than 200,000 clones, 70% to 85% of them singletons; the top ten hold 4.9%. CDR3 length: 15 amino acids. J gave up 6 bases and V 3 bases, and 8 bases lay outside the gene matches. The germline gives CDR1 LNHDA, CDR2 SQIVND (reference sequence). This chain uses TRBV19 with TRBJ1-2, with 9 nucleotides matching TRBD1. The specimen sequenced was peripheral blood. The receptor was isolated from a woman older than 75 with active or convalescent COVID-19. The CDR3 DNA reads as TGTGCCAGTAGTATCGCACAGGGGGCCGGAAATGGCTACACCTTC. Translation gives CASSIAQGAGNGYTF. The variable domain in full, with the rest retrieved from reference TRBV19 and TRBJ1-2, is DGGITQSPKYLFRKEGQNVTLSCEQNLNHDAMYWYRQDPGQGLRLIYYSQIVNDFQKGDIAEGYSVSREKKESFPLTVTSAQKNPTAFYLCASSIAQGAGNGYTFGSGTRLTVV.